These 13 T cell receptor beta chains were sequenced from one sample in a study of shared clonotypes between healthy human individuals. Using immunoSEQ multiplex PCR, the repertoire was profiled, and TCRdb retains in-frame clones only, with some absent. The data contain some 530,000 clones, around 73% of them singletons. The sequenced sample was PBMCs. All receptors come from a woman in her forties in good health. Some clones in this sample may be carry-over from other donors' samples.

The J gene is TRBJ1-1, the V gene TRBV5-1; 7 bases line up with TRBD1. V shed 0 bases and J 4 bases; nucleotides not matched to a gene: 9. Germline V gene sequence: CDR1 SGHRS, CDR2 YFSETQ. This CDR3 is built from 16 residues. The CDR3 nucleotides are TGCGCCAGCAGCTTGGACGGGACAGCCCTGGTCACTGAAGCTTTCTTT. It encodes CASSLDGTALVTEAFF.

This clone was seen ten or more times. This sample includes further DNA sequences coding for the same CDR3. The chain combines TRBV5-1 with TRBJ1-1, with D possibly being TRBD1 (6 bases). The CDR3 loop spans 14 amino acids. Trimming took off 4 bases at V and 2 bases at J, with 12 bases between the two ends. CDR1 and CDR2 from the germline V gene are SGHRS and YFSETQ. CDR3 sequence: CASSLTGPNTEAFF. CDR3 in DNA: TGCGCCAGCAGCCTGACAGGTCCTAACACTGAAGCTTTCTTT.

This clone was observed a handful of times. This CDR3 reads CASGLTDNTEAFF. CDR3 in DNA: TGTGCTAGTGGTTTGACGGATAACACTGAAGCTTTCTTT. The V and J genes are TRBV12-5 and TRBJ1-1; D gene uncertain. Deletions cut 2 bases from V and 2 bases from J, with 6 bases between. The germline V gene has CDR1 LGHNT and CDR2 FRNRAP. CDR3 length equals 13 residues.

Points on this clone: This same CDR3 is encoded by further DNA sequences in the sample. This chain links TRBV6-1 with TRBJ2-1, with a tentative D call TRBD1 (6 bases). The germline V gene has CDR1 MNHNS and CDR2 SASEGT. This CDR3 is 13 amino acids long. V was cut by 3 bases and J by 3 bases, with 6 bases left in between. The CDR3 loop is CASSEDSYNEQFF. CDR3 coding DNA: TGTGCCAGCAGTGAGGACAGCTACAATGAGCAGTTCTTC.

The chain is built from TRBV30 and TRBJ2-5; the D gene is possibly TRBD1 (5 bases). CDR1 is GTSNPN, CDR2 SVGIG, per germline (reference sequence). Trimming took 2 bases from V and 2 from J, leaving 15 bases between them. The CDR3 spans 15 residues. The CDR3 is CAWSKGAKAQETQYF. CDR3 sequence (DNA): TGTGCCTGGAGTAAAGGGGCCAAAGCACAAGAGACCCAGTACTTC.

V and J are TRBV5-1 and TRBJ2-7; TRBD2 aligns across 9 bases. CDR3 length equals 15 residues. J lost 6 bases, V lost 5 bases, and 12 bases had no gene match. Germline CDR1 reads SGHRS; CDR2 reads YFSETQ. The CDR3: CASSEIAGDPGEQYF. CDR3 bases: TGCGCCAGCAGTGAAATAGCGGGAGATCCCGGCGAGCAGTACTTC.

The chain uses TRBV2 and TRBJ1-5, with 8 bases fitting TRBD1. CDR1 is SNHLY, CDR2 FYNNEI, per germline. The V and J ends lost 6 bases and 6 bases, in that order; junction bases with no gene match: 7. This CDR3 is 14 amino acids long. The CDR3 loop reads CASSPDRASQPQHF. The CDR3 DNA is TGTGCCAGCAGCCCGGACAGGGCGAGTCAGCCCCAGCATTTT.

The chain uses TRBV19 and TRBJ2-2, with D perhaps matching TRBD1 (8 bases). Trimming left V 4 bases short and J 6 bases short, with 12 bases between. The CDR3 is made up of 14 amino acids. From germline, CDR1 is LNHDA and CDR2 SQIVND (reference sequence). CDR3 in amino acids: CASSTTGGAGELFF. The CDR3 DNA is TGTGCCAGTAGTACTACAGGGGGGGCCGGGGAGCTGTTTTTT.

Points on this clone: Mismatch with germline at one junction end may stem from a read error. Written as DNA, the CDR3 is TGTGCTAGCAGCTTAGAACTAGGCACTGAAGCTTTCTTT. This sequence encodes CASSLELGTEAFF. V is TRBV7-7 and J is TRBJ1-1, with D unclear. The CDR3 sequence is 13 residues long. The germline CDR1 and CDR2 sequences are SSHAT and FNYEAQ (reference sequence).

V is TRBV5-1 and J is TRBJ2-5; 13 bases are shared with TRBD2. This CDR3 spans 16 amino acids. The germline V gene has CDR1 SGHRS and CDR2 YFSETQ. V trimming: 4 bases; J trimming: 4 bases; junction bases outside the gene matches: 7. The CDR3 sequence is CASSPGLAGVGETQYF. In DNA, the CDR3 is TGCGCCAGCAGCCCCGGACTAGCGGGAGTTGGAGAGACCCAGTACTTC.

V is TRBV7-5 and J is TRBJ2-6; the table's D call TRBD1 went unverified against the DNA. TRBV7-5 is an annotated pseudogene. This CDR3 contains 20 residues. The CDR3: CARSPQKIGQGSSGANVLTF. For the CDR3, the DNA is TGTGCCAGAAGCCCACAAAAGATAGGACAGGGAAGCTCTGGGGCCAACGTCCTGACTTTC.

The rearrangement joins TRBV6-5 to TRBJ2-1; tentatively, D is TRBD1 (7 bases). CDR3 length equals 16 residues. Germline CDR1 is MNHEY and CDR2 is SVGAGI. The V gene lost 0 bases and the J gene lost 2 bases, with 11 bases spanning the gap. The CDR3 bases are TGTGCCAGCAGTTACTCGGCAGGGGGGACCTACAATGAGCAGTTCTTC. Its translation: CASSYSAGGTYNEQFF.

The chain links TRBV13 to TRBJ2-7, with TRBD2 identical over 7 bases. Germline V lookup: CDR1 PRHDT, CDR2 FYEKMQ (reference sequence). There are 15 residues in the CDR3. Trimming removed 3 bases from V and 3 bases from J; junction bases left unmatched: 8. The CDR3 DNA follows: TGTGCCAGCAGCTTTGGGGGGGAGGTTAACTACGAGCAGTACTTC. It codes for CASSFGGEVNYEQYF.